This T cell receptor beta chain emerged from a study of T-cell memory formation after mild COVID-19. Employing constant-segment primers, 5'RACE generated TCR alpha and TCR beta cDNA libraries bearing sample barcodes and UMIs. TCRdb processed the 5' RACE reads anew with MiXCR; each CDR3 protein has one entry. The data show approximately 570,000 distinct CDR3 sequences, more than 15% seen once. This clonotype was detected only a few times. The antigen remains unidentified. Trimming stripped 2 bases from V and 3 bases from J, with 14 bases between. The CDR3 length is 16 residues. Germline V gives CDR1 MNHEY, CDR2 SMNVEV (reference sequence). General study points: Cross-reactive memory seemingly joined, as some responding clones were found in pre-infection memory.

The sequence derives from an adult woman who had mild COVID-19 (a few samples of this study predate the infection). Cell type and time point are not known. The sequenced sample consisted of PBMCs or a T cell subset sorted from them (not recorded which). This rearrangement joins TRBV27 to TRBJ2-1, with D possibly being TRBD2 (5 bases). CDR3 DNA: TGTGCCAGCAGTTTAACGGGGTCCACTGGCTACAATGAGCAGTTCTTC. Translation: CASSLTGSTGYNEQFF.